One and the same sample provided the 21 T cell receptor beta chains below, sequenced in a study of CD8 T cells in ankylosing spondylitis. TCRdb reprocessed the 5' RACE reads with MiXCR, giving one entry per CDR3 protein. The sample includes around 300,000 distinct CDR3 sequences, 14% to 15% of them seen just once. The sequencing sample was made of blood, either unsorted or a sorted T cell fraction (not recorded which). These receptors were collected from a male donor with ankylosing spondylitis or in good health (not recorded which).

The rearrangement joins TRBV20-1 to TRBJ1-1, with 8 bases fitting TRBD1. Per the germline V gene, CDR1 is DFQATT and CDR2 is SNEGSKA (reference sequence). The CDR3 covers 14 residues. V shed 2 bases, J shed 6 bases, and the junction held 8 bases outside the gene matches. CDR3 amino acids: CSARRDRGWAEAFF. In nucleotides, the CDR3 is TGCAGTGCTAGACGAGACAGGGGATGGGCTGAAGCTTTCTTT.

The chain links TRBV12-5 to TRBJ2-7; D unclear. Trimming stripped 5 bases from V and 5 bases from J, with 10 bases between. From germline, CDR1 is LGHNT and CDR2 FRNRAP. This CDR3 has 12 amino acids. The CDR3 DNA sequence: TGTGCTAGTGGTAAGGACCTCGACGAGCAGTACTTC. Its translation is CASGKDLDEQYF.

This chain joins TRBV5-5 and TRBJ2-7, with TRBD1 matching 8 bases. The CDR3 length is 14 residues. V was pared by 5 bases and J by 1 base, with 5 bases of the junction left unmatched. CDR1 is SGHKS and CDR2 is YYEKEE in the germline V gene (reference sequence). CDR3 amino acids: CASRPTGGSYEQYF. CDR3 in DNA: TGTGCCAGCAGACCCACAGGGGGATCCTACGAGCAGTACTTC.

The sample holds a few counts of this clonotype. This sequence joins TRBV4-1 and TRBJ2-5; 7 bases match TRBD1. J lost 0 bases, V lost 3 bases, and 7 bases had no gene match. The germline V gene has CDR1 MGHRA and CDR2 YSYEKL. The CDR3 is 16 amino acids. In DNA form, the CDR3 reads TGCGCCAGCAGCCAGGGTCGGACAGGCTACCAAGAGACCCAGTACTTC. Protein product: CASSQGRTGYQETQYF.

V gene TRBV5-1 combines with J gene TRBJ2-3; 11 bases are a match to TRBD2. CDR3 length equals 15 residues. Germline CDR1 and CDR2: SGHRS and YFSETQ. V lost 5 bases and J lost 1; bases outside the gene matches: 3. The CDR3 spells CASSSGRARTDTQYF. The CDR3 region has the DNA TGCGCCAGCAGTAGCGGGAGGGCCCGCACAGATACGCAGTATTTT.

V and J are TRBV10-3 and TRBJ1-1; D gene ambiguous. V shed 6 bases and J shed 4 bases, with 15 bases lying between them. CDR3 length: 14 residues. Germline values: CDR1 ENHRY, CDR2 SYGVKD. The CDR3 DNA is TGTGCCATCAGCCAGGCAGGTTCAACCACTGAAGCTTTCTTT. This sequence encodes CAISQAGSTTEAFF.

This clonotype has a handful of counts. CDR3 coding DNA: TGCAGTGCCCGAAAATGGACGGAAGGGGACACTGAAGCTTTCTTT. Its translation: CSARKWTEGDTEAFF. The chain combines TRBV20-1 with TRBJ1-1, with D tentatively TRBD1 (5 bases). V was clipped by 6 bases and J by 3 bases, with 20 bases between them. Germline-derived CDR1 and CDR2 are DFQATT and SNEGSKA (reference sequence). CDR3 size: 15 residues.

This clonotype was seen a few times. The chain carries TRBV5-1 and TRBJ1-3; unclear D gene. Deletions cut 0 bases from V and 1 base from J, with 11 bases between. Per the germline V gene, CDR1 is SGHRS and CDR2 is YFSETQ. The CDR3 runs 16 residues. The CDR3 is CASSLDPANSGNTIYF. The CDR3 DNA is TGCGCCAGCAGCTTGGATCCGGCGAATTCTGGAAACACCATATATTTT.

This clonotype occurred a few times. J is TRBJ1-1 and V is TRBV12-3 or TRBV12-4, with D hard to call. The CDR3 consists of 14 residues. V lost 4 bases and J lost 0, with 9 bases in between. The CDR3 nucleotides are TGTGCCAGCAGTTCCCCCAGGATGAACACTGAAGCTTTCTTT. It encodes CASSSPRMNTEAFF.

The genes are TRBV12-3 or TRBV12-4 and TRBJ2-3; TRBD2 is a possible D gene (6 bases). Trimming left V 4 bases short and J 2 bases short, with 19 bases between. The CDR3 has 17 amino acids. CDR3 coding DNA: TGTGCCAGCAGTTCTCACCGCCTTAGCGGCTCCACAGATACGCAGTATTTT. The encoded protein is CASSSHRLSGSTDTQYF.

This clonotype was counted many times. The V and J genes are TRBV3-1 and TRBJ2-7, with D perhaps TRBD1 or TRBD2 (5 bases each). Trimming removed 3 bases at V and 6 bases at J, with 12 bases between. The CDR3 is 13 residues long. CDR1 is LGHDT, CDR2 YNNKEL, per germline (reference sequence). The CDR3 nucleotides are TGTGCCAGCAGCCATCTGGGGGTTGGCGAGCAGTACTTC. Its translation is CASSHLGVGEQYF.

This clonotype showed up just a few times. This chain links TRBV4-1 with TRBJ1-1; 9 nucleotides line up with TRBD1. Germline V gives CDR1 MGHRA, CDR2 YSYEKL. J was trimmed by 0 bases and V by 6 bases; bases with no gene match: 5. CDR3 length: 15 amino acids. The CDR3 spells CASRGGTGMNTEAFF. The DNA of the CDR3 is TGCGCCAGCAGGGGGGGGACAGGGATGAACACTGAAGCTTTCTTT.

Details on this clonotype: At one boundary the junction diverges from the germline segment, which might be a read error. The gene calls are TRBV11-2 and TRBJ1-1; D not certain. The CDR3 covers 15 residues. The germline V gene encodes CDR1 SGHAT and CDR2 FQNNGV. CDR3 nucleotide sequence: TGTGCCAGCAGCTCCCCTACGGAAGCTTACACCGAAGCTTTCTTT. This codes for CASSSPTEAYTEAFF. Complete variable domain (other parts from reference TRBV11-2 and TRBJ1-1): EAGVAQSPRYKIIEKRQSVAFWCNPISGHATLYWYQQILGQGPKLLIQFQNNGVVDDSQLPKDRFSAERLKGVDSTLKIQPAKLEDSAVYLCASSSPTEAYTEAFFGQGTRLTVV.

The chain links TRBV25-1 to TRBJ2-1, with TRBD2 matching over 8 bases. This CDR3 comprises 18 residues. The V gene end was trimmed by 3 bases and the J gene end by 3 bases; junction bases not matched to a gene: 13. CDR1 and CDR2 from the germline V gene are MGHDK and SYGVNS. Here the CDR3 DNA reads TGTGCCAGCAGTGACGTCCGATCGGCGGGAGGCGACTACAATGAGCAGTTCTTC. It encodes CASSDVRSAGGDYNEQFF.

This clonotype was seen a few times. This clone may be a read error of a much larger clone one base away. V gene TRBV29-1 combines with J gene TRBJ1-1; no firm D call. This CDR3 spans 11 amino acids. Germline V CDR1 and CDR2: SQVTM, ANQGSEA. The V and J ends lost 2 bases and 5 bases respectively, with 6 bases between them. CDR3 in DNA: TGCAGCGTTGAAATGGGGACTGAAGCTTTCTTT. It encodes CSVEMGTEAFF.

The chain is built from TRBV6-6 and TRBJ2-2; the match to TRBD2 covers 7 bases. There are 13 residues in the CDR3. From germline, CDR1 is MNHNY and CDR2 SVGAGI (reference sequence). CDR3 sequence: CAGLAANTGELFF. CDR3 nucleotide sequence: TGTGCGGGGCTAGCGGCGAACACCGGGGAGCTGTTTTTT.

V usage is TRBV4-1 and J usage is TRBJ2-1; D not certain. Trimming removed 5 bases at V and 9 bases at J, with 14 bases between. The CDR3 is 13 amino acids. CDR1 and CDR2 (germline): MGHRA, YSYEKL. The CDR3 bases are TGCGCCAGCAGCTCGGAAAGGGTTGGTGAGCAGTTCTTC. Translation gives CASSSERVGEQFF.

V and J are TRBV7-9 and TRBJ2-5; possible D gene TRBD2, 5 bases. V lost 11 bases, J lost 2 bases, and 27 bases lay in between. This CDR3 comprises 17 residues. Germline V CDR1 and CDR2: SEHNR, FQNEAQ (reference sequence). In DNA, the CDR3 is TGTGCCGCTACACCGACCGAAAGGGAGTCAAGTCAAGAGACCCAGTACTTC. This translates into CAATPTERESSQETQYF.

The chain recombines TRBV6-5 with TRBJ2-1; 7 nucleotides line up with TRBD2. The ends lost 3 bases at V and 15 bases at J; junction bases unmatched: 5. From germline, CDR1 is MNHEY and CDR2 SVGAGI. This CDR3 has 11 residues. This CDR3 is CASSYSGLSFF. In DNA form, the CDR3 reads TGTGCCAGCAGTTATTCGGGACTATCGTTCTTC.

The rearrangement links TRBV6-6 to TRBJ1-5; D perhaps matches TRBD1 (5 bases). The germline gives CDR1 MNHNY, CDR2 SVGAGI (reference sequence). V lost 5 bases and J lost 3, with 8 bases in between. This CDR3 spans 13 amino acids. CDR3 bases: TGTGCCAGCAGTCCAGGGAACAATCAGCCCCAGCATTTT. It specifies CASSPGNNQPQHF.

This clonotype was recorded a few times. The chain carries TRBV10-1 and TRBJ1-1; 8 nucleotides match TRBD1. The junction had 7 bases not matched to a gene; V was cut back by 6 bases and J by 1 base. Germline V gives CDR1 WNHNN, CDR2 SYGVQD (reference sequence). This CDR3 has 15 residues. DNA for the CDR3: TGCGCCAGCAGGAGAGATCAGGGGGCGAACACTGAAGCTTTCTTT. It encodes CASRRDQGANTEAFF.